A single sample gave rise to the 8 T cell receptor beta chains below, sequenced in a study of T-cell memory formation after mild COVID-19. TCRdb reprocessed the 5' RACE reads with MiXCR, giving one entry per CDR3 protein. The sample consists of 120,000 or so distinct CDR3 sequences, roughly 6% of them appearing once. Specimen: PBMCs or a T cell subset sorted from them (not recorded which). Every receptor here comes from an adult woman who had mild COVID-19 (a few samples of this study predate the infection). Cell type and time point are not known.

This clonotype was detected once. The chain uses TRBV20-1 and TRBJ1-2, with D hard to call. This CDR3 is built from 11 residues. V was trimmed by 6 bases and J by 6 bases, leaving 11 bases between them. The germline V gene encodes CDR1 DFQATT and CDR2 SNEGSKA (reference sequence). CDR3 protein: CSAHIRNGYTF. The CDR3 nucleotides are TGCAGTGCCCACATCAGGAATGGCTACACCTTC.

This clonotype was observed a few times. CDR3 amino acids: CASRAGQLSGELFF. The CDR3 bases are TGTGCCAGCAGGGCGGGCCAATTGTCCGGGGAGCTGTTTTTT. The V gene is TRBV12-3 or TRBV12-4, the J gene TRBJ2-2, with D tentatively TRBD2 (5 bases). The CDR3 is made up of 14 amino acids. Trimming left V 6 bases short and J 6 bases short, with 14 bases between.

This clonotype was seen at least ten times. The V gene is TRBV10-3, the J gene TRBJ2-1, with D unresolved. The length of the CDR3 is 11 residues. Germline V gene sequence: CDR1 ENHRY, CDR2 SYGVKD. Trimming took off 0 bases at V and 9 bases at J, with 3 bases between the two ends. The CDR3 sequence is CAISESFEQFF. The CDR3 nucleotides read TGTGCCATCAGTGAGTCTTTTGAGCAGTTCTTC.

This clonotype was seen more than once but under ten times. This chain's CDR3 is CSARWGGTEQYF. As DNA, the CDR3 is TGCAGTGCTCGCTGGGGTGGGACTGAGCAGTACTTC. This chain joins TRBV20-1 and TRBJ2-7, with D tentatively TRBD2 (6 bases). Germline CDR1 and CDR2: DFQATT and SNEGSKA (reference sequence). V lost 5 bases to trimming and J lost 7 bases, with 15 bases between them. CDR3 length: 12 amino acids.

The CDR3 loop reads CASSLTGIRAEQYF. The CDR3 DNA sequence: TGTGCCAGCAGTCTGACAGGGATTCGAGCCGAGCAGTACTTC. The J gene is TRBJ2-7, the V gene TRBV12-3 or TRBV12-4; TRBD1 matches 7 bases. V dropped 5 bases and J dropped 6; count of bases not matched to a gene: 10. CDR3 length: 14 residues.

The rearrangement links TRBV30 to TRBJ2-1; D not certain. Germline V gives CDR1 GTSNPN, CDR2 SVGIG (reference sequence). The germline V and J ends were trimmed by 5 bases and 0 bases, with 8 bases remaining between them. The CDR3 contains 13 residues. The CDR3 reads CAWGRGSYNEQFF. The CDR3 DNA sequence: TGTGCCTGGGGGCGCGGCTCCTACAATGAGCAGTTCTTC.

The chain joins TRBV3-1 to TRBJ1-1; no definite D call. Germline V lookup: CDR1 LGHDT, CDR2 YNNKEL (reference sequence). CDR3 length: 12 residues. V was cut by 0 bases and J by 7 bases, with 6 bases left in between. CDR3 bases: TGTGCCAGCAGCCAAGATGTTGGTGAAGCTTTCTTT. Translation gives CASSQDVGEAFF.

Comments on this clonotype: One end of the junction varies from germline; a read error may be responsible. The rearrangement links TRBV7-2 to TRBJ2-4, with TRBD2 matching over 12 bases. The CDR3 has 14 amino acids. Germline V CDR1 and CDR2: SGHTA, FQGNSA. CDR3 nucleotides: TGTGCCAGCAGCTTAGGTTCCCTAGCGGGAGGGTCCAACTTC. Translation gives CASSLGSLAGGSNF.